Each of the 26 T cell receptor beta chains below was sequenced from the same sample in a study of shared clonotypes between healthy human individuals. CD45RO-negative, CCR7-selected cells formed the naive CD8 fraction, which excluded terminally differentiated effector memory CD45RA+ cells. The method was immunoSEQ multiplex PCR; TCRdb's version includes in-frame clones alone and lacks a portion of them. This sample carries about 2 million clones, about 95% of them seen once, and the ten largest clones take 1.2%. Material for sequencing was naive CD8+ T cells sorted from blood. These receptor sequences come from a man younger than 35 in good health.

The chain has TRBV6-5 and TRBJ2-2; no clear D gene. Trimming removed 5 bases from V and 3 bases from J, with 10 bases in between. CDR1 is MNHEY, CDR2 SVGAGI, per germline. The CDR3 sequence is 14 residues long. The CDR3 protein is CASSPYEDTGELFF. The CDR3 DNA follows: TGTGCCAGCAGTCCTTACGAGGACACCGGGGAGCTGTTTTTT.

The chain couples TRBV7-6 to TRBJ2-7; 13 bases map to TRBD2. This CDR3 is 15 amino acids long. CDR1 and CDR2 (germline): SGHVS, FNYEAQ. The junction had 7 bases not matched to a gene; V was cut back by 5 bases and J by 6 bases. The CDR3 region has the DNA TGTGCCAGCAGCGTCGGACTAGCGGGAGAGCTCGAGCAGTACTTC. Encoded protein: CASSVGLAGELEQYF.

The V and J genes are TRBV6-1 and TRBJ1-2; the match to TRBD1 covers 7 bases. Germline V lookup: CDR1 MNHNS, CDR2 SASEGT. The CDR3 totals 12 residues. J gave up 6 bases and V 3 bases, and 1 base lay outside the gene matches. The CDR3 is CASSDQGDGYTF. CDR3 in DNA: TGTGCCAGCAGTGACCAGGGGGATGGCTACACCTTC.

This sequence joins TRBV7-9 and TRBJ2-7; 10 positions agree with TRBD2. The CDR3 totals 18 residues. The V segment lost 4 bases and the J segment 2 bases; nucleotides outside the gene matches: 14. Per germline, CDR1 SEHNR and CDR2 FQNEAQ (reference sequence). The CDR3 spells CASSSTFSGGELTYEQYF. In DNA form, the CDR3 reads TGTGCCAGCAGCTCTACCTTCAGCGGGGGGGAATTGACCTACGAGCAGTACTTC.

The rearrangement joins TRBV5-5 to TRBJ2-7; no clear D. Germline CDR1 reads SGHKS; CDR2 reads YYEKEE (reference sequence). Trimming removed 5 bases at V and 0 bases at J, with 15 bases between. This CDR3 is 15 amino acids long. In nucleotides, the CDR3 is TGTGCCAGCAGTTTCTTCCCGACGTCCTCCTACGAGCAGTACTTC. It yields the protein CASSFFPTSSYEQYF.

This clone has a single count. The J gene is TRBJ2-1, the V gene TRBV6-1; the match to TRBD2 covers 7 bases. The J segment lost 4 bases and the V segment lost 2 bases, leaving 8 bases of the junction unmatched. The CDR3 extends over 16 amino acids. Germline V CDR1 and CDR2: MNHNS, SASEGT. CDR3 nucleotide sequence: TGTGCCAGCAGTGAACGGGTAGCGGGCCTTTACAATGAGCAGTTCTTC. As protein: CASSERVAGLYNEQFF.

The chain uses TRBV25-1 and TRBJ2-1; TRBD1 matches at 7 bases. This CDR3 comprises 13 residues. Germline CDR1 and CDR2: MGHDK and SYGVNS. V was clipped by 6 bases and J by 5 bases; unmatched bases: 4. The chain's CDR3 is CASSSQGNNEQFF. The CDR3 nucleotides read TGTGCCAGCAGCTCACAGGGGAACAATGAGCAGTTCTTC.

This chain uses TRBV13 with TRBJ2-5, with 7 nucleotides matching TRBD1. With 4 bases clipped from V and 2 bases from J, the junction kept 4 bases outside the gene matches. CDR3 size: 14 residues. CDR1 is PRHDT, CDR2 FYEKMQ, per germline (reference sequence). The CDR3 coding sequence is TGTGCCAGCAGCTCGGGACAGCATCAAGAGACCCAGTACTTC. It specifies CASSSGQHQETQYF.

The genes are TRBV7-9 and TRBJ2-5; 7 nucleotides align to TRBD2. Germline CDR1 reads SEHNR; CDR2 reads FQNEAQ (reference sequence). The CDR3 totals 15 residues. The V gene end was trimmed by 2 bases and the J gene end by 2 bases; junction bases not matched to a gene: 5. Here the CDR3 reads CASSLLREGQETQYF. Here the CDR3 DNA reads TGTGCCAGCAGCTTATTAAGGGAGGGGCAAGAGACCCAGTACTTC.

The V and J genes are TRBV4-1 and TRBJ1-3, with a weak D call TRBD1 (5 bases). CDR1 is MGHRA and CDR2 is YSYEKL in the germline V gene. The ends were cut back, 3 bases at V and 4 bases at J, with 16 bases in the middle. This CDR3 region has 16 residues. CDR3 residues: CASSQAPGATGNTIYF. The CDR3 nucleotides are TGCGCCAGCAGCCAGGCCCCCGGGGCGACGGGAAACACCATATATTTT.

This chain joins TRBV7-9 and TRBJ2-5; 12 bases match TRBD2. CDR3 length: 16 amino acids. CDR1 and CDR2 from the germline V gene are SEHNR and FQNEAQ (reference sequence). Unmatched junction bases numbered 9, after V lost 6 bases and J lost 4 bases. For the CDR3, the DNA is TGTGCCAGCAGACCGACTAGCGGGAGCTCAGGAGAGACCCAGTACTTC. Translating gives CASRPTSGSSGETQYF.

The chain is built from TRBV11-2 and TRBJ2-1; D remains unclear. V dropped 4 bases and J dropped 8 bases, with 9 bases sitting between them. The CDR3 is 12 amino acids. Germline V gene data show CDR1 as SGHAT and CDR2 as FQNNGV. CDR3: CASSSRYDEQFF. DNA of the CDR3: TGTGCCAGCAGCTCCCGTTACGATGAGCAGTTCTTC.

This clone was seen once. This chain joins TRBV9 and TRBJ2-4, with D perhaps matching TRBD1 (5 bases). Trimming cost V 0 bases and J 8 bases, with 21 bases left between them. The CDR3 runs 17 residues. The germline V gene encodes CDR1 SGDLS and CDR2 YYNGEE. CDR3 region: CASSVEGTQGERHIQYF. CDR3 nucleotides: TGTGCCAGCAGCGTAGAGGGAACTCAGGGCGAGAGGCACATTCAGTACTTC.

V is TRBV13 and J is TRBJ2-7, with D unclear. V was shortened by 0 bases and J by 2 bases, with 5 bases between the two germline ends. The CDR3 loop spans 13 amino acids. Germline CDR1 and CDR2: PRHDT and FYEKMQ (reference sequence). The CDR3: CASSLGQPYEQYF. The CDR3 nucleotides are TGTGCCAGCAGCTTAGGGCAGCCCTACGAGCAGTACTTC.

This sequence joins TRBV7-8 and TRBJ2-6; maybe TRBD1 (5 bases). The V end lost 3 bases, the J end lost 4 bases, and 13 bases lay between the germline ends. CDR1 and CDR2 (germline): SGHVS, FQNEAQ. The CDR3 contains 16 residues. The CDR3 coding sequence is TGTGCCAGCAGCTTCGGCAGGGTGGCGGGGGCCAACGTCCTGACTTTC. Translation: CASSFGRVAGANVLTF.

This chain joins TRBV27 and TRBJ1-2; the D gene is possibly TRBD1 (6 bases). This CDR3 spans 13 amino acids. Trimming stripped 0 bases from V and 8 bases from J, with 10 bases between. Germline V gene sequence: CDR1 MNHEY, CDR2 SMNVEV (reference sequence). This CDR3 reads CASSLSLGAGYTF. The CDR3 nucleotides are TGTGCCAGCAGTTTATCTCTGGGGGCCGGCTACACCTTC.

V usage is TRBV2 and J usage is TRBJ2-5; 7 bases are shared with TRBD2. CDR1 is SNHLY and CDR2 is FYNNEI in the germline V gene. The CDR3 covers 14 residues. The J segment lost 3 bases and the V segment lost 3 bases, leaving 4 bases of the junction unmatched. CDR3 residues: CASSDVGGEETQYF. In DNA, the CDR3 is TGTGCCAGCAGTGACGTGGGGGGGGAAGAGACCCAGTACTTC.

The chain has TRBV4-3 and TRBJ2-3, with D perhaps matching TRBD2 (6 bases). The germline gives CDR1 LGHNA, CDR2 YSLEER. Trimming removed 0 bases from V and 3 bases from J, with 16 bases in between. There are 17 residues in the CDR3. The CDR3, as DNA: TGCGCCAGCAGCCAAGATCGGTCGGGAGATGGGACAGATACGCAGTATTTT. This codes for CASSQDRSGDGTDTQYF.

The chain combines TRBV4-2 with TRBJ2-7; D possibly corresponds to TRBD1 (6 bases). Germline CDR1 reads LGHNA; CDR2 reads YNFKEQ. V was pared by 0 bases and J by 3 bases, with 12 bases between. The CDR3 contains 15 residues. CDR3 nucleotide sequence: TGTGCCAGCAGCCAAGATCTGGGACAAATCTACGAGCAGTACTTC. Encoded protein: CASSQDLGQIYEQYF.

The genes are TRBV4-1 and TRBJ2-7; 12 bases are shared with TRBD1. V lost 3 bases, J lost 5 bases, and 5 bases stayed unmatched. The germline gives CDR1 MGHRA, CDR2 YSYEKL. The CDR3 is 15 amino acids. The CDR3 nucleotides are TGCGCCAGCAGCCAGGCCGGGACAGGGGGCGACGAGCAGTACTTC. Encoded protein: CASSQAGTGGDEQYF.

The chain combines TRBV28 with TRBJ2-2, with D unclear. The germline V gene encodes CDR1 MDHEN and CDR2 SYDVKM. The CDR3 runs 12 residues. As DNA, the CDR3 is TGTGCTTCTGGGTGGATCACCGGGGAGCTGTTTTTT. Protein product: CASGWITGELFF. The variable domain in full, with the rest retrieved from reference TRBV28 and TRBJ2-2, is DVKVTQSSRYLVKRTGEKVFLECVQDMDHENMFWYRQDPGLGLRLIYFSYDVKMKEKGDIPEGYSVSREKKERFSLILESASTNQTSMYLCASGWITGELFFGEGSRLTVL.

This chain uses TRBV5-8 with TRBJ2-1; D ambiguous. This CDR3 contains 12 residues. V was pared by 0 bases and J by 10 bases, with 8 bases between. From germline, CDR1 is SGHTS and CDR2 YDEGEE. In nucleotides, the CDR3 is TGTGCCAGCAGCTTGGGAAGGGTCGAGCAGTTCTTC. Amino acids: CASSLGRVEQFF.

The CDR3 DNA reads TGTGCCAGCAGTTACTCCCTGGACGCCTACGAGCAGTACTTC. Translating it yields CASSYSLDAYEQYF. The chain links TRBV6-5 to TRBJ2-7; no definite D call. Per the germline V gene, CDR1 is MNHEY and CDR2 is SVGAGI. The CDR3 covers 14 residues. V lost 0 bases to trimming and J lost 2 bases, with 8 bases between them.

The genes are TRBV19 and TRBJ1-1; D unresolved. Germline V CDR1 and CDR2: LNHDA, SQIVND (reference sequence). Trimming took 1 base from V and 4 from J, leaving 4 bases between them. The CDR3 covers 12 residues. The CDR3 region has the DNA TGTGCCAGTAGTATAGGGATCACTGAAGCTTTCTTT. This translates into CASSIGITEAFF. The full variable domain, its missing parts supplied by reference TRBV19 and TRBJ1-1, is DGGITQSPKYLFRKEGQNVTLSCEQNLNHDAMYWYRQDPGQGLRLIYYSQIVNDFQKGDIAEGYSVSREKKESFPLTVTSAQKNPTAFYLCASSIGITEAFFGQGTRLTVV.

The chain couples TRBV19 to TRBJ1-2, with D hard to call. Germline V gene sequence: CDR1 LNHDA, CDR2 SQIVND (reference sequence). This CDR3 region has 13 residues. V was shortened by 3 bases and J by 4 bases, with 9 bases between the two germline ends. DNA for the CDR3: TGTGCCAGTAGTATGGGGAGTAGCTATGGCTACACCTTC. This translates into CASSMGSSYGYTF. The full variable domain, with the rest looked up from reference TRBV19 and TRBJ1-2, is DGGITQSPKYLFRKEGQNVTLSCEQNLNHDAMYWYRQDPGQGLRLIYYSQIVNDFQKGDIAEGYSVSREKKESFPLTVTSAQKNPTAFYLCASSMGSSYGYTFGSGTRLTVV.

As concerns this clone: Other DNA sequences in the sample encode the same CDR3. The rearrangement uses TRBV7-9 and TRBJ2-7; D gene ambiguous. The CDR3 length is 13 residues. Trimming removed 4 bases from V and 1 base from J, with 8 bases in between. The germline CDR1 and CDR2 sequences are SEHNR and FQNEAQ (reference sequence). The CDR3 sequence: CASSSGASYEQYF. DNA of the CDR3: TGTGCCAGCAGCTCAGGTGCGTCCTACGAGCAGTACTTC.